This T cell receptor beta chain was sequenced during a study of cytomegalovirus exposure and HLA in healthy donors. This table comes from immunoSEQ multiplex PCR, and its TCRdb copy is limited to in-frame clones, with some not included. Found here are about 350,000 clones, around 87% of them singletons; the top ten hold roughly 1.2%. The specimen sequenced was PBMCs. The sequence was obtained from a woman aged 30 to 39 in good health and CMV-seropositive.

The CDR3 DNA is TGTGCCAGCAGTGAGGGACTAGCGGGAGGGCCAGATACGCAGTATTTT. This gives the protein CASSEGLAGGPDTQYF. The V call is TRBV6-4, the J call TRBJ2-3, with 16 positions matching TRBD2. Germline V gene data show CDR1 as MRHNA and CDR2 as SNTAGT. With 3 bases clipped from V and 4 bases from J, the junction kept 1 base outside the gene matches. CDR3 length equals 16 residues.